The 24 T cell receptor beta chains reported below all come from one sample, sequenced in a study of T cell responses to AZD1222 COVID-19 vaccine. Data came from immunoSEQ multiplex PCR; TCRdb stores just in-frame clones and leaves some out. This table has about 120,000 clones, roughly 92% appearing once. The sample was peripheral blood, taken 28 days after the second AZD1222 dose. The receptors were gathered from an adult who received the AZD1222 COVID-19 vaccine.

The chain links TRBV24-1 to TRBJ2-7; D might be TRBD1 (5 bases). This CDR3 is 14 amino acids long. V was cut by 9 bases and J by 3 bases, with 17 bases left in between. Germline CDR1 is KGHDR and CDR2 is SFDVKD. CDR3 protein: CATATGLESYEQYF. The CDR3 DNA follows: TGTGCCACCGCCACAGGCCTAGAAAGCTACGAGCAGTACTTC.

The chain combines TRBV28 with TRBJ1-1; perhaps TRBD1 as D (6 bases). The CDR3 runs 15 residues. CDR1 is MDHEN and CDR2 is SYDVKM in the germline V gene. Trimming pared 6 bases from V and 4 bases from J, leaving 18 bases between. CDR3 loop: CASRTTGSGTTEAFF. In DNA, the CDR3 is TGTGCCAGCAGAACCACAGGGTCGGGGACCACTGAAGCTTTCTTT.

This chain links TRBV14 with TRBJ1-1; tentatively, D is TRBD1 (6 bases). The CDR3 length is 16 residues. The germline V gene encodes CDR1 SGHDN and CDR2 FVKESK. Trimming stripped 0 bases from V and 2 bases from J, with 13 bases between. CDR3 DNA: TGTGCCAGCAGCCAAGATATGGGACAAATAAACACTGAAGCTTTCTTT. Translated: CASSQDMGQINTEAFF.

The rearrangement joins TRBV5-1 to TRBJ2-3, with 8 bases that match TRBD1. J lost 4 bases, V lost 7 bases, and 11 bases had no gene match. Looked up from germline, CDR1 is SGHRS and CDR2 is YFSETQ. CDR3 length: 15 amino acids. The CDR3 here is CASQPATGGPDTQYF. Written as DNA, the CDR3 is TGCGCCAGCCAGCCCGCTACAGGGGGGCCAGATACGCAGTATTTT.

This rearrangement joins TRBV27 to TRBJ1-4; D gene ambiguous. Germline V CDR1 and CDR2: MNHEY, SMNVEV (reference sequence). The V end lost 6 bases, the J end lost 3 bases, and 11 bases lay between the germline ends. The CDR3 runs 14 residues. CDR3 bases: TGTGCCAGCAGAACATTCGGATCTAATGAAAAACTGTTTTTT. It translates to CASRTFGSNEKLFF.

This clone was observed a handful of times. V usage is TRBV10-2 and J usage is TRBJ2-5; TRBD1 agrees at 8 bases. The CDR3 covers 13 residues. The V and J ends lost 4 bases and 5 bases, in that order; junction bases with no gene match: 3. Germline assignment: CDR1 WSHSY and CDR2 SAAADI. The CDR3 bases are TGCGCCAGCAGTGTGGACAGGGTGGAGACCCAGTACTTC. Its translation is CASSVDRVETQYF.

The gene calls are TRBV18 and TRBJ2-7; the match to TRBD1 covers 10 bases. J was trimmed by 6 bases and V by 4 bases; bases with no gene match: 3. This CDR3 has 13 amino acids. Germline CDR1 and CDR2: KGHSH and LQKENI. CDR3 in amino acids: CASSLGQGGEQYF. CDR3 bases: TGTGCCAGCTCACTTGGACAGGGGGGCGAGCAGTACTTC.

This chain connects TRBV28 to TRBJ2-7; tentative D call: TRBD1 (5 bases). Trimming left V 7 bases short and J 0 bases short, with 19 bases between. The V gene's germline CDR1 is MDHEN and CDR2 SYDVKM. The CDR3 is 16 residues long. CDR3 sequence reads: CASTQGAAGLSYEQYF. The CDR3 DNA follows: TGTGCCAGCACCCAAGGCGCGGCAGGGCTCTCCTACGAGCAGTACTTC. The full variable domain, its missing parts supplied by reference TRBV28 and TRBJ2-7, is DVKVTQSSRYLVKRTGEKVFLECVQDMDHENMFWYRQDPGLGLRLIYFSYDVKMKEKGDIPEGYSVSREKKERFSLILESASTNQTSMYLCASTQGAAGLSYEQYFGPGTRLTVT.

The V call is TRBV6-2 or TRBV6-3, the J call TRBJ2-7; D is undetermined. This CDR3 has 15 residues. Germline assignment: CDR1 MNHEY and CDR2 SVGEGT. Trimming removed 2 bases at V and 4 bases at J, with 15 bases between. CDR3 in amino acids: CASSYGGQSIYEQYF. In DNA, the CDR3 is TGTGCCAGCAGTTACGGCGGCCAGTCAATATACGAGCAGTACTTC.

The CDR3 nucleotides are TGTGCCAGCAGTCAACAGCCCCCCTGGGGCTATGGCTACACCTTC. It specifies CASSQQPPWGYGYTF. The chain employs TRBV6-5 and TRBJ1-2; D uncertain. V lost 5 bases to trimming and J lost 4 bases, with 17 bases between them. Germline V gene data show CDR1 as MNHEY and CDR2 as SVGAGI. This CDR3 comprises 15 residues.

V is TRBV27 and J is TRBJ1-1; 9 positions agree with TRBD1. The CDR3 has 17 residues. Losses at the gene ends were 1 base for V and 0 bases for J; bases not matched to a gene: 6. Germline-derived CDR1 and CDR2 are MNHEY and SMNVEV (reference sequence). Here the CDR3 reads CASSLLMGQGMNTEAFF. CDR3 bases: TGTGCCAGCAGTTTATTGATGGGACAGGGCATGAACACTGAAGCTTTCTTT.

The CDR3, as DNA: TGTGCCAGCAGCTTAGCCTGGGCAAATGAAAAACTGTTTTTT. Amino acids: CASSLAWANEKLFF. The gene calls are TRBV7-9 and TRBJ1-4; D remains ambiguous. Germline values: CDR1 SEHNR, CDR2 FQNEAQ (reference sequence). This CDR3 contains 14 residues. Trimming took 0 bases from V and 5 from J, leaving 7 bases between them.

As DNA, the CDR3 is TGTGCCAGCAGCTTGGCAGGGGGCGATTACAATGAGCAGTTCTTC. Its protein product is CASSLAGGDYNEQFF. The chain has TRBV5-6 and TRBJ2-1, with TRBD1 matching over 8 bases. The junction had 3 bases not matched to a gene; V was cut back by 0 bases and J by 4 bases. CDR3 length equals 15 residues. Germline CDR1 reads SGHDT; CDR2 reads YYEEEE.

The genes are TRBV3-1 (or the pseudogene TRBV3-2) and TRBJ1-3; D is undetermined. Looked up from germline, CDR1 is LGHDT and CDR2 is YNNKEL (reference sequence). This CDR3 is built from 15 residues. Trimming took off 1 base at V and 0 bases at J, with 7 bases between the two ends. This CDR3 is CASSQVGGSGNTIYF. In DNA form, the CDR3 reads TGTGCCAGCAGCCAAGTGGGAGGCTCTGGAAACACCATATATTTT.

CDR3 bases: TGTGCCAGCAGCGGACGGGGGACGGCCCAAGAGACCCAGTACTTC. Translating gives CASSGRGTAQETQYF. This rearrangement joins TRBV3-1 (or the pseudogene TRBV3-2) to TRBJ2-5, with D possibly being TRBD2 (6 bases). V was trimmed by 5 bases and J by 1 base, leaving 14 bases between them. Germline CDR1 is LGHDT and CDR2 is YNNKEL (reference sequence). This CDR3 is 15 amino acids long.

This chain joins TRBV5-4 and TRBJ1-2; TRBD1 might be the D (5 bases). CDR3 length equals 15 residues. The V end was cut by 0 bases, the J end by 7 bases, with 16 bases between. The germline V gene encodes CDR1 SGHNT and CDR2 YYREEE (reference sequence). As DNA, the CDR3 is TGTGCCAGCAGCTTGGCCAGCAGGGATCGATCTGGCTACACCTTC. Protein product: CASSLASRDRSGYTF.

The rearrangement uses TRBV9 and TRBJ2-7, with 9 nucleotides matching TRBD1. V was pared by 0 bases and J by 3 bases, with 10 bases of the junction left unmatched. Germline assignment: CDR1 SGDLS and CDR2 YYNGEE. The CDR3 has 17 residues. In DNA form, the CDR3 reads TGTGCCAGCAGCGTAGAGCCTTTGACAGGGGGGCTCTACGAGCAGTACTTC. This sequence encodes CASSVEPLTGGLYEQYF.

This clone was seen more than once but under ten times. CDR3 nucleotides: TGTGCCAGCAGCTTGGGGACGGTCCCCACCGGGGAGCTGTTTTTT. It yields the protein CASSLGTVPTGELFF. The chain joins TRBV5-5 to TRBJ2-2; unclear D gene. The length of the CDR3 is 15 residues. V gave up 0 bases and J gave up 4 bases, with 10 bases separating them. Per the germline V gene, CDR1 is SGHKS and CDR2 is YYEKEE (reference sequence). Full variable domain (missing parts from reference TRBV5-5 and TRBJ2-2): DAGVTQSPTHLIKTRGQQVTLRCSPISGHKSVSWYQQVLGQGPQFIFQYYEKEERGRGNFPDRFSARQFPNYSSELNVNALLLGDSALYLCASSLGTVPTGELFFGEGSRLTVL.

This chain links TRBV18 with TRBJ1-2; D unresolved. The germline gives CDR1 KGHSH, CDR2 LQKENI. The V end was cut by 3 bases, the J end by 1 base, with 6 bases between. There are 13 residues in the CDR3. The CDR3 reads CASSPQVNYGYTF. In DNA form, the CDR3 reads TGTGCCAGCTCACCTCAGGTTAACTATGGCTACACCTTC.

The V and J genes are TRBV5-1 and TRBJ2-5; 8 bases line up with TRBD1. V shed 4 bases, J shed 5 bases, and the junction held 10 bases outside the gene matches. The germline V gene encodes CDR1 SGHRS and CDR2 YFSETQ. The CDR3 is made up of 15 amino acids. The CDR3 loop is CASSTRTGIEETQYF. For the CDR3, the DNA is TGCGCCAGCAGCACACGGACAGGGATTGAGGAGACCCAGTACTTC.

J is TRBJ1-5 and V is TRBV7-2; tentative D call: TRBD1 (6 bases). Trimming pared 5 bases from V and 4 bases from J, leaving 15 bases between. CDR1 and CDR2 from the germline V gene are SGHTA and FQGNSA. The CDR3 has 15 residues. CDR3 coding DNA: TGTGCCAGCAGCACCAGGGGATCGGGGAATCAGCCCCAGCATTTT. Protein product: CASSTRGSGNQPQHF. The variable domain in full, with the rest retrieved from reference TRBV7-2 and TRBJ1-5, is GAGVSQSPSNKVTEKGKDVELRCDPISGHTALYWYRQSLGQGLEFLIYFQGNSAPDKSGLPSDRFSAERTGGSVSTLTIQRTQQEDSAVYLCASSTRGSGNQPQHFGDGTRLSIL.

The V call is TRBV6-5, the J call TRBJ1-2; 11 bases agree with TRBD1. The V and J ends lost 10 bases and 4 bases, in that order; junction bases with no gene match: 11. The length of the CDR3 is 15 residues. Looked up from germline, CDR1 is MNHEY and CDR2 is SVGAGI. The CDR3 region is CATKADRGQGYGYTF. The CDR3 coding sequence is TGTGCCACCAAAGCGGACAGGGGGCAGGGCTATGGCTACACCTTC.

This sequence joins TRBV7-2 and TRBJ1-4; D is possibly TRBD1 (5 bases). This CDR3 has 13 amino acids. Germline lookup yields CDR1 SGHTA and CDR2 FQGNSA. V was shortened by 5 bases and J by 6 bases, with 10 bases between the two germline ends. CDR3 amino acids: CASSKGRYEKLFF. Here the CDR3 DNA reads TGTGCCAGCAGCAAGGGACGCTATGAAAAACTGTTTTTT. The variable domain in full, with the rest retrieved from reference TRBV7-2 and TRBJ1-4, is GAGVSQSPSNKVTEKGKDVELRCDPISGHTALYWYRQSLGQGLEFLIYFQGNSAPDKSGLPSDRFSAERTGGSVSTLTIQRTQQEDSAVYLCASSKGRYEKLFFGSGTQLSVL.

This chain links TRBV6-4 with TRBJ1-5, with 9 bases fitting TRBD1. Germline V CDR1 and CDR2: MRHNA, SNTAGT. The CDR3 has 15 amino acids. J gave up 6 bases and V 4 bases, and 7 bases lay outside the gene matches. As DNA, the CDR3 is TGTGCCAGCAGTGCCACAGGGGGCGCGGGTCAGCCCCAGCATTTT. This sequence encodes CASSATGGAGQPQHF.